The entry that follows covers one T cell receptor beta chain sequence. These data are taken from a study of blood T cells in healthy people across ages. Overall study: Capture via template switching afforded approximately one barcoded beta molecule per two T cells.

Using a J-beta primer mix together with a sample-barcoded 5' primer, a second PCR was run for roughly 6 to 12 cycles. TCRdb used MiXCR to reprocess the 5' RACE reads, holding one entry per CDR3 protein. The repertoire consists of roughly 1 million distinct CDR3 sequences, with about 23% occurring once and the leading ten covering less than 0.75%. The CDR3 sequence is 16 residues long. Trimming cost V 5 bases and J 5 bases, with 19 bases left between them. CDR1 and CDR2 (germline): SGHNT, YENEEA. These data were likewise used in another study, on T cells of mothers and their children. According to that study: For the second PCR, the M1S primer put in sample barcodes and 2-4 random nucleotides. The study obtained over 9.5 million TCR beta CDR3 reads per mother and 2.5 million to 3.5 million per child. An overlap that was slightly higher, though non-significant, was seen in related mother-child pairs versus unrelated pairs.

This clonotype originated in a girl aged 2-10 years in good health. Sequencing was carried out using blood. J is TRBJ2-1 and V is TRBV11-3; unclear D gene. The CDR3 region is CASSRRSGSFNNEQFF. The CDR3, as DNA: TGTGCCAGCAGCCGACGATCCGGGTCCTTCAACAATGAGCAGTTCTTC.